This TCR beta chain was captured by sequencing in a study of blood T cell repertoires in COVID-19. Study-wide context: Acute and convalescent COVID-19 specimens originated in the United States, Italy and Spain.

Donors in Cohort 3 counted as recovered after two negative PCRs, clearance, or symptom resolution. Profiled with immunoSEQ multiplex PCR; TCRdb holds only in-frame clones, not every one. This table has approximately 200,000 clones, roughly 84% appearing once. This clone was observed once. Germline-derived CDR1 and CDR2 are GTSNPN and SVGIG (reference sequence). This CDR3 comprises 12 residues. The ends were cut back, 4 bases at V and 3 bases at J, with 10 bases in the middle. The specimen was PBMCs or T cells enriched from blood (not recorded which). The TCR was taken from a woman aged 25-40 years who had recovered from COVID-19. The chain couples TRBV30 to TRBJ2-7; a weak D match, TRBD1 (5 bases). DNA for the CDR3: TGTGCCTGGACCGCAGGGAACTACGAGCAGTACTTC. The encoded protein is CAWTAGNYEQYF. The complete variable domain, with remaining parts taken from reference TRBV30 and TRBJ2-7, reads SQTIHQWPATLVQPVGSPLSLECTVEGTSNPNLYWYRQAAGRGLQLLFYSVGIGQISSEVPQNLSASRPQDRQFILSSKKLLLSDSGFYLCAWTAGNYEQYFGPGTRLTVT.